These 10 T cell receptor beta chains originate from one sample sequenced in a study of Graves' ophthalmopathy and Graves' hyperthyroidism. TCR beta CDR3 amplification used RNA transcripts. First-round RT-PCR relied on HTBI primers, and a second-round multiplex PCR came next. Using its own MiXCR run on the multiplex PCR reads, TCRdb lists one record per CDR3 protein. The profile shows 200,000 to 300,000 distinct CDR3 sequences, 45% to 55% of them singletons. The sample was peripheral blood. These receptors were collected from an adult man with Graves' ophthalmopathy.

The chain links TRBV12-3 or TRBV12-4 to TRBJ2-5; D is unresolved. This CDR3 region has 13 residues. Trimming took off 4 bases at V and 5 bases at J, with 11 bases between the two ends. The CDR3 DNA sequence: TGTGCCAGCAGTTACTCCTTCTGGGAGACCCAGTACTTC. The encoded protein is CASSYSFWETQYF.

The chain's CDR3 is CASRSGLLNTEAFF. For the CDR3, the DNA is TGTGCCAGCAGAAGCGGACTCCTGAACACTGAAGCTTTCTTT. The chain uses TRBV28 and TRBJ1-1; D unresolved. There are 14 residues in the CDR3. V gave up 6 bases and J gave up 0 bases, with 11 bases separating them. Germline CDR1 and CDR2: MDHEN and SYDVKM.

The chain is built from TRBV19 and TRBJ1-2; D is unclear. V lost 7 bases, J lost 0 bases, and 15 bases lay in between. Germline V gene lookup returns CDR1 LNHDA and CDR2 SQIVND (reference sequence). CDR3 size: 15 residues. The CDR3 coding sequence is TGTGCCAGTACCCCTTTTGGACCGACTAACTATGGCTACACCTTC. Protein product: CASTPFGPTNYGYTF.

The chain combines TRBV7-2 with TRBJ2-5; TRBD2 aligns across 7 bases. The V and J ends lost 5 bases and 1 base, in that order; junction bases with no gene match: 4. CDR3 length equals 14 residues. The germline V gene has CDR1 SGHTA and CDR2 FQGNSA. The CDR3 sequence is CASSEAGTQETQYF. In DNA, the CDR3 is TGTGCCAGCAGCGAAGCGGGGACCCAAGAGACCCAGTACTTC.

The J gene is TRBJ2-6, the V gene TRBV5-7; maybe TRBD1 (6 bases). TRBV5-7 is assigned to the ORF class and has an uncertain function. The CDR3 spans 16 residues. Trimming took off 0 bases at V and 3 bases at J, with 10 bases between the two ends. The CDR3 here is CASSLAYRVGANVLTF. The CDR3, as DNA: TGTGCCAGCAGCTTGGCATACAGGGTTGGGGCCAACGTCCTGACTTTC.

Of note for this clonotype: A single base separates this from a much larger clone, so it may be a read error. As the CDR3 is not closed by the conserved phenylalanine or tryptophan, this likely results from a read error. The chain carries TRBV7-3 and TRBJ1-6; D is uncertain. Germline-derived CDR1 and CDR2 are SGHTA and FQGTGA. This CDR3 has 13 amino acids. V was shortened by 1 base and J by 7 bases, with 5 bases between the two germline ends. DNA of the CDR3: TGTGCCAGCAGCTTAAGGGGAAATTCACCCCTCCACCTT. This encodes CASSLRGNSPLHL.

In its sample, this clonotype was seen a few times. The rearrangement joins TRBV10-1 to TRBJ2-2, with D possibly TRBD2 on 5 matching bases. Germline V gene data show CDR1 as WNHNN and CDR2 as SYGVQD (reference sequence). The CDR3 consists of 13 residues. Between the trimmed V and J ends, which lost 3 bases and 5 bases, there was a span of 7 bases. This CDR3 is CASSEGGTGELFF. The DNA for the CDR3 is TGCGCCAGCAGTGAAGGAGGTACCGGGGAGCTGTTTTTT.

J is TRBJ2-6 and V is TRBV7-9, with TRBD2 matching over 7 bases. The CDR3 is made up of 16 amino acids. Germline V CDR1 and CDR2: SEHNR, FQNEAQ (reference sequence). Trimming at V came to 5 bases and at J to 1 base, leaving 5 bases not matched to a gene. The CDR3 nucleotides read TGTGCCAGCAGCCCGGGACTACCTTCTGGGGCCAACGTCCTGACTTTC. As protein: CASSPGLPSGANVLTF.

V is TRBV10-3 and J is TRBJ1-4; D possibly corresponds to TRBD1 (5 bases). With 5 bases removed from V and 9 bases from J, the gap between germline ends came to 10 bases. Germline CDR1 reads ENHRY; CDR2 reads SYGVKD. The CDR3 loop spans 12 amino acids. DNA of the CDR3: TGTGCCATCAGTTACGAGGGGCAAAAACTGTTTTTT. Translating gives CAISYEGQKLFF.

About this clonotype itself: With a much larger clone just one base away, this may be a read error. This rearrangement joins TRBV7-9 to TRBJ1-2, with TRBD1 matching over 7 bases. The CDR3 runs to 12 residues. CDR1 is SEHNR and CDR2 is FQNEAQ in the germline V gene (reference sequence). CDR3 DNA sequence: TGTACCAGCAGGGGGGATAGCTATGGCTACACCTTC. Residues: CTSRGDSYGYTF.